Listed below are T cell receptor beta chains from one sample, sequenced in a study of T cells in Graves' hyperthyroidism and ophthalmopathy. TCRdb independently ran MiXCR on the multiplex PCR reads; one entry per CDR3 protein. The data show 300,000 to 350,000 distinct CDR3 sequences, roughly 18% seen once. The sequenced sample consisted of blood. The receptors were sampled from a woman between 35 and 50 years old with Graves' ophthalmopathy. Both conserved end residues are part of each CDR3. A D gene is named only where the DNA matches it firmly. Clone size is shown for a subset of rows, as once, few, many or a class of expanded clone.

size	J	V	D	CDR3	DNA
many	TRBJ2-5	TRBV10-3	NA	CAISEVNQETQYF	TGTGCCATCAGTGAAGTTAATCAAGAGACCCAGTACTTC
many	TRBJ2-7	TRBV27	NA	CASRRLTEDYEQYF	TGTGCCAGCCGCAGACTCACGGAAGACTACGAGCAGTACTTC
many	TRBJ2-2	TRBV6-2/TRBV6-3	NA	CASSYSEDRTVNTGELFF	TGTGCCAGCAGTTACTCAGAAGACAGGACGGTTAACACCGGGGAGCTGTTTTTT
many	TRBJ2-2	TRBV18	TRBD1	CASSPTTGVGGELFF	TGTGCCAGCTCACCTACAACAGGGGTCGGCGGGGAGCTGTTTTTT
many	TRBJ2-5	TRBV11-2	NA	CASSPDWEETQYF	TGTGCCAGCAGCCCGGACTGGGAAGAGACCCAGTACTTC
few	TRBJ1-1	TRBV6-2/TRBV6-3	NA	CASSSRENTEAYF	TGTGCCAGCAGTTCCCGAGAGAACACTGAAGCTTACTTT
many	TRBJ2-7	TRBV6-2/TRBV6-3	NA	CASSTGSYEQYF	TGTGCCAGCAGTACAGGGTCCTACGAGCAGTACTTC
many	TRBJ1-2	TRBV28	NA	CASSLHRGSPYGYTF	TGTGCCAGCAGTTTACATAGGGGATCACCCTATGGCTACACCTTC
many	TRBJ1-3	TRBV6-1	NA	CASSPPGWGDDNTIYF	TGTGCCAGCAGCCCACCAGGGTGGGGGGACGACAACACCATATATTTT
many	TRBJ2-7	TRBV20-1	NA	CSARSRDHLHEQYF	TGCAGTGCTCGCAGCCGGGACCATCTCCACGAGCAGTACTTC
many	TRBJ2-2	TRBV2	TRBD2	CASMGLAGVGTGELFF	TGTGCCAGCATGGGGCTAGCGGGAGTCGGAACCGGGGAGCTGTTTTTT
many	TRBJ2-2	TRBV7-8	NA	CASSLASRGNTGELFF	TGTGCCAGCAGCTTAGCAAGTCGGGGGAACACCGGGGAGCTGTTTTTT
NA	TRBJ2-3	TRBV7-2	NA	CASSLGIEDTQYF	TGTGCCAGCAGCTTGGGAATTGAAGATACGCAGTATTTT
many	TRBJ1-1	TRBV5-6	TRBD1	CASSATGMNTEAFF	TGTGCCAGCAGCGCGACAGGGATGAACACTGAAGCTTTCTTT
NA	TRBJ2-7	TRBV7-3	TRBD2	CASSKLAGGPKVREQYF	TGTGCCAGCAGCAAACTAGCGGGAGGGCCCAAGGTGAGGGAGCAGTACTTC
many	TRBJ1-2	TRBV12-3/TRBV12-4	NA	CASSFFGGANYGYTF	TGTGCCAGCAGTTTTTTCGGGGGAGCTAACTATGGCTACACCTTC
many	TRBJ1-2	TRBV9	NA	CASSRYQGQGFGYTF	TGTGCCAGCAGTCGTTATCAAGGACAAGGGTTCGGCTACACCTTC